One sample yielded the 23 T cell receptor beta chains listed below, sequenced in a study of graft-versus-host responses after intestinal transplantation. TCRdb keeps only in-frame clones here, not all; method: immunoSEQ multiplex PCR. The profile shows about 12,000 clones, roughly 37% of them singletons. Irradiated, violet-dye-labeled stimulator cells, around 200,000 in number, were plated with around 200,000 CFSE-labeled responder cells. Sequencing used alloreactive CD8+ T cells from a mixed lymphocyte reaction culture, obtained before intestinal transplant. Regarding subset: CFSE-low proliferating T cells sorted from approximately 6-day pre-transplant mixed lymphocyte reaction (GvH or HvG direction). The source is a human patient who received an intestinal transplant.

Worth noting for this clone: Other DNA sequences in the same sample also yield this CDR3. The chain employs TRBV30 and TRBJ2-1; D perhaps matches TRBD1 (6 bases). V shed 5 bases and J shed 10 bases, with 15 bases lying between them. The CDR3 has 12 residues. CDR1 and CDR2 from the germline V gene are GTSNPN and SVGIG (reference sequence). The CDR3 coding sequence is TGTGCCTGGCGTGAGGGGGTGGGGGAGCAGTTCTTC. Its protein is CAWREGVGEQFF.

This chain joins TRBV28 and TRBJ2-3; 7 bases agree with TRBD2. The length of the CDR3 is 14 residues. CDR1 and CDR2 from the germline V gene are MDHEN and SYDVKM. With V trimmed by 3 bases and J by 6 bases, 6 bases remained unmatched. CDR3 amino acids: CASSFQREVDTQYF. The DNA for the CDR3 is TGTGCCAGCAGTTTCCAGCGGGAAGTGGATACGCAGTATTTT.

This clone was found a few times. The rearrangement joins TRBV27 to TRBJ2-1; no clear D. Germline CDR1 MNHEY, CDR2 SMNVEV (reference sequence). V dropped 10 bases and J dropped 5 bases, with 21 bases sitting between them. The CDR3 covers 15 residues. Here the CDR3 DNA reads TGTGCCACCCTACACCTTTTTGACTTTCACAATGAGCAGTTCTTC. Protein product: CATLHLFDFHNEQFF.

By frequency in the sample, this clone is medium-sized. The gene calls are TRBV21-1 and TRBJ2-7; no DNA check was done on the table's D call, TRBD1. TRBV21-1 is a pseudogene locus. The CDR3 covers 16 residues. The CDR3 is CASSKDRGKGLYEQYF. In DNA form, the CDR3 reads TGTGCCAGCAGCAAAGACAGGGGTAAAGGTCTCTACGAGCAGTACTTC.

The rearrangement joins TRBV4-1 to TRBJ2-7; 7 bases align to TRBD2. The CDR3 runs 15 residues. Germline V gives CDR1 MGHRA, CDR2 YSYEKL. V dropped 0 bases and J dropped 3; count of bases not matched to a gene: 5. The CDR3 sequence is CASSQDLSSGYEQYF. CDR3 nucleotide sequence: TGCGCCAGCAGCCAAGACCTCTCTAGCGGCTACGAGCAGTACTTC.

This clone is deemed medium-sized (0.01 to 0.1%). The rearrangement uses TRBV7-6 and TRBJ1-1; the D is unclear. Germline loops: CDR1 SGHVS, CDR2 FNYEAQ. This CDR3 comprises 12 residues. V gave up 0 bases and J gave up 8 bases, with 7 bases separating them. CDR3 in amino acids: CASSLAGREAFF. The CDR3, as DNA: TGTGCCAGCAGCTTAGCCGGGAGAGAAGCTTTCTTT.

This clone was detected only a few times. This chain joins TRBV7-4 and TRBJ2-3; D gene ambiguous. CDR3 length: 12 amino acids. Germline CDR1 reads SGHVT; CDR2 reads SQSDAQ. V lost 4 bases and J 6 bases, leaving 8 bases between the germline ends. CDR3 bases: TGTGCCAGCAGCTCGACTGGGGATACGCAGTATTTT. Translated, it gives CASSSTGDTQYF.

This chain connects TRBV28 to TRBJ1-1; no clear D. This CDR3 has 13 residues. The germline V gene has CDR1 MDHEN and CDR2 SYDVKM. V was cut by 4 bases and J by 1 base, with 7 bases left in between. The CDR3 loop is CASSWGGNTEAFF. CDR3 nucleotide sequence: TGTGCCAGCAGTTGGGGAGGGAACACTGAAGCTTTCTTT.

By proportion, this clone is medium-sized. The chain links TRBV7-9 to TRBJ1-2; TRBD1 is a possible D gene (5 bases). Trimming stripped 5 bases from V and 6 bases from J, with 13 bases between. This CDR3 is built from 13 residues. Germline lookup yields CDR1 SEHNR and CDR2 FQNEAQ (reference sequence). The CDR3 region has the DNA TGTGCCAGCAGCCCACCAGGGTTCCATGGCTACACCTTC. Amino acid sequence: CASSPPGFHGYTF.

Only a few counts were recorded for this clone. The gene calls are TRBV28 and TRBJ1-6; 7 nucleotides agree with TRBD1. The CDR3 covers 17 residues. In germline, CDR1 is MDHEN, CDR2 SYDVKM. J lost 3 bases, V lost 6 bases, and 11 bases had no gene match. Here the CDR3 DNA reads TGTGCCAGCAGGGGAACGGACAGGCCCCTCTATAATTCACCCCTCCACTTT. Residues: CASRGTDRPLYNSPLHF. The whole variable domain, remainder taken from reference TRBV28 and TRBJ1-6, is DVKVTQSSRYLVKRTGEKVFLECVQDMDHENMFWYRQDPGLGLRLIYFSYDVKMKEKGDIPEGYSVSREKKERFSLILESASTNQTSMYLCASRGTDRPLYNSPLHFGNGTRLTVT.

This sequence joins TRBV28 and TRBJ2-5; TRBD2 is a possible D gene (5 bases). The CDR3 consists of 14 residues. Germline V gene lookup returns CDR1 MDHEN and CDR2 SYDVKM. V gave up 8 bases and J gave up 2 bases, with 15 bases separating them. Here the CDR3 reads CASQRAPRQETQYF. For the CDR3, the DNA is TGTGCCAGCCAGAGGGCGCCCAGGCAAGAGACCCAGTACTTC.

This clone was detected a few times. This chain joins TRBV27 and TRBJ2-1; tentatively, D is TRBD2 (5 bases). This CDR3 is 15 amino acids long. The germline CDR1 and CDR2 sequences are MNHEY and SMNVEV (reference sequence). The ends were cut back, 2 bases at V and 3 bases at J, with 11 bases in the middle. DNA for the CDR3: TGTGCCAGCAGTTTAACCCTCAGCGGCTACAATGAGCAGTTCTTC. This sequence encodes CASSLTLSGYNEQFF.

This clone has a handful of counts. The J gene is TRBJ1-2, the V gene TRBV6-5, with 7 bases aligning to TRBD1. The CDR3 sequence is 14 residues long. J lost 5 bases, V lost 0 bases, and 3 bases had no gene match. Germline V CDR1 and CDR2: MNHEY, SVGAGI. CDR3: CASSYSETGYGYTF. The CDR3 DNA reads TGTGCCAGCAGTTACTCCGAGACAGGGTATGGCTACACCTTC.

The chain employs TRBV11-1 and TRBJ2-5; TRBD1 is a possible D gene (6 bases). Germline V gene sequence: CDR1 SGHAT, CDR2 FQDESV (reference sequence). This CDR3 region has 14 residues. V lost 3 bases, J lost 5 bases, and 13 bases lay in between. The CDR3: CASSLGARGETQYF. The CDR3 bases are TGTGCCAGCAGCTTGGGCGCCAGGGGCGAGACCCAGTACTTC.

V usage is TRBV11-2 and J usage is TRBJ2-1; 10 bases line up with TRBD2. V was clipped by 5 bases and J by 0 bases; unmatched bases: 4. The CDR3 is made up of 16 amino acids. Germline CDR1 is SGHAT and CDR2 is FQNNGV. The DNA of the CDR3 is TGTGCCAGCAGCACCGCTAGCGGGAGCTCCTACAATGAGCAGTTCTTC. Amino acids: CASSTASGSSYNEQFF. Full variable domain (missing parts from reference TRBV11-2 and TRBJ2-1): EAGVAQSPRYKIIEKRQSVAFWCNPISGHATLYWYQQILGQGPKLLIQFQNNGVVDDSQLPKDRFSAERLKGVDSTLKIQPAKLEDSAVYLCASSTASGSSYNEQFFGPGTRLTVL.

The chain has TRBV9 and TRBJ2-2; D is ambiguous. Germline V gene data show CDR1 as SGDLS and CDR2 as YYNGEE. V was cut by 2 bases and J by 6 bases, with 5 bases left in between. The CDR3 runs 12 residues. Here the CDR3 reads CASSVGSGELFF. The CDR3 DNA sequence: TGTGCCAGCAGCGTGGGGTCCGGGGAGCTGTTTTTT.

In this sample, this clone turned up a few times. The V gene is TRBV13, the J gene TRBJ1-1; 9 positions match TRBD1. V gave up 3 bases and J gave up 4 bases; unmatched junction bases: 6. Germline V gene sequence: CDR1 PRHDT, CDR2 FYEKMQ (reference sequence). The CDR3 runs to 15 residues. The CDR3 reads CASSLGTGRGTEAFF. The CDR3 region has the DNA TGTGCCAGCAGCTTGGGGACAGGGCGTGGCACTGAAGCTTTCTTT.

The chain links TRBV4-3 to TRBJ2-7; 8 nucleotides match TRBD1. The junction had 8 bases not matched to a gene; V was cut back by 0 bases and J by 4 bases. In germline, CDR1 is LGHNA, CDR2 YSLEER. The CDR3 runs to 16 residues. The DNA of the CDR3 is TGCGCCAGCAGCCAAGATCAAAGACAGGGGAATTACGAGCAGTACTTC. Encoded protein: CASSQDQRQGNYEQYF.

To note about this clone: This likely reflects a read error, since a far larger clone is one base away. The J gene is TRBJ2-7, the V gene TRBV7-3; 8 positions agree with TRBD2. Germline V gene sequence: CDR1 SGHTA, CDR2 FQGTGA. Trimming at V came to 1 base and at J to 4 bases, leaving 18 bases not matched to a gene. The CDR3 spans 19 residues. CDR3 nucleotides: TGTGCCAGCAGCTTAAGGCTCAGGCGGGAGGCACCGGGGCGGTACGAGCAGTACTTC. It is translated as CASSLRLRREAPGRYEQYF.

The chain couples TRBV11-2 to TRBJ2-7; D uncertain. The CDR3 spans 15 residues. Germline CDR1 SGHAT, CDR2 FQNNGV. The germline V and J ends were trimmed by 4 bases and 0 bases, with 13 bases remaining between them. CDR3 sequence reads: CASSYPDLLSYEQYF. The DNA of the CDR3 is TGTGCCAGCAGCTACCCAGACCTACTCTCCTACGAGCAGTACTTC.

The CDR3 sequence: CASSMGLFSNQPQHF. The CDR3 DNA reads TGTGCCAGCAGCATGGGACTGTTTAGCAATCAGCCCCAGCATTTT. The chain links TRBV4-2 to TRBJ1-5, with TRBD1 as a possible D gene (5 bases). Germline assignment: CDR1 LGHNA and CDR2 YNFKEQ. The V end lost 5 bases, the J end lost 0 bases, and 11 bases lay between the germline ends. This CDR3 has 15 amino acids.

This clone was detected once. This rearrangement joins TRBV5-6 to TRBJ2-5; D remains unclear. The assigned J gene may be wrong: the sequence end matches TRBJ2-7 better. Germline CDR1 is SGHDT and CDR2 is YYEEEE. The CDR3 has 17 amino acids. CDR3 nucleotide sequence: TGTGCCAGCAGCAAAACCTGGACCGCCGAACACTCCTACGAGCAGTACTTC. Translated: CASSKTWTAEHSYEQYF.

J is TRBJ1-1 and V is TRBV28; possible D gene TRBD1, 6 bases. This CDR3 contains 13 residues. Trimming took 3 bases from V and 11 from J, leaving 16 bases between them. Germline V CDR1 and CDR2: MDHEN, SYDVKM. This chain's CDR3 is CASSFSGGQRAFF. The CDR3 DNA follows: TGTGCCAGCAGTTTTTCCGGGGGCCAACGGGCTTTCTTT.